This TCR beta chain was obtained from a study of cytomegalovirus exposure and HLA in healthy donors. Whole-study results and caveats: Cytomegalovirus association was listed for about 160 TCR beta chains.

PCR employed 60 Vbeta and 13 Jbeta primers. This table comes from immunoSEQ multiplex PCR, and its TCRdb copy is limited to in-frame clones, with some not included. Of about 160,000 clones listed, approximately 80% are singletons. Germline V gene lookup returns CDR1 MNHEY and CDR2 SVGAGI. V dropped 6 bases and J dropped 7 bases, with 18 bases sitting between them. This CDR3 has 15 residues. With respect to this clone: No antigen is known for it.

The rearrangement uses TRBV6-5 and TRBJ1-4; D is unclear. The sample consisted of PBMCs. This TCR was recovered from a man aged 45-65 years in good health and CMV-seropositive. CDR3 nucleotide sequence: TGTGCCAGCAGGTATTCTAGGTCGATGGGTGAAAAACTGTTTTTT. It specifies CASRYSRSMGEKLFF.